The next 17 T cell receptor beta chains were all read from a single sample in a study of T cell repertoires in cytomegalovirus infection. No antigen has been identified for these receptors. TCRdb independently ran MiXCR on the reads; one entry per CDR3 protein. The table has around 710,000 distinct CDR3 sequences, approximately 32% seen once. Sequenced here: cultured CD8+ T cells from PBMCs, sampled from culture after CMV antigen stimulation. The receptors were sampled from a human donor in good health (CMV status not recorded). Some clones in this sample may be carry-over from other donors' samples.

This clonotype was recorded at least ten times. The chain combines TRBV6-2 or TRBV6-3 with TRBJ1-1, with D possibly being TRBD1 (6 bases). Germline lookup yields CDR1 MNHEY and CDR2 SVGEGT. The CDR3 is 15 residues long. The V and J ends lost 6 bases and 0 bases respectively, with 14 bases between them. The CDR3 loop reads CASSAGTPLNTEAFF. As DNA, the CDR3 is TGTGCCAGCAGCGCCGGGACACCTTTGAACACTGAAGCTTTCTTT.

Only a few counts were recorded for this clonotype. V gene TRBV6-5 combines with J gene TRBJ1-2; TRBD1 might be the D (5 bases). Between the trimmed V and J ends, which lost 4 bases and 2 bases, there was a span of 14 bases. Germline lookup yields CDR1 MNHEY and CDR2 SVGAGI. The CDR3 covers 15 residues. CDR3 sequence (DNA): TGTGCCAGCAGTTCGGGGAAAGGACACAACTATGGCTACACCTTC. It yields the protein CASSSGKGHNYGYTF.

This rearrangement joins TRBV10-3 to TRBJ2-3, with 8 bases identical to TRBD2. The length of the CDR3 is 16 residues. V shed 3 bases, J shed 0 bases, and the junction held 5 bases outside the gene matches. The germline V gene encodes CDR1 ENHRY and CDR2 SYGVKD. CDR3 DNA: TGTGCCATCAGTGATCCGGGGGGGCGGAGCACAGATACGCAGTATTTT. Its protein is CAISDPGGRSTDTQYF.

This clonotype was observed a few times. The V gene is TRBV20-1, the J gene TRBJ2-3; 7 bases line up with TRBD1. This CDR3 contains 19 residues. V gave up 0 bases and J gave up 2 bases; unmatched junction bases: 17. Germline CDR1 is DFQATT and CDR2 is SNEGSKA (reference sequence). For the CDR3, the DNA is TGCAGTGCTAGAGAAGGGACAGCAACCTATGCCACTTACACAGATACGCAGTATTTT. Translated, it gives CSAREGTATYATYTDTQYF.

Ten or more counts support this clonotype. The chain uses TRBV12-3 or TRBV12-4 and TRBJ1-3; D not resolved. The V gene lost 10 bases and the J gene lost 5 bases, with 15 bases spanning the gap. The CDR3 extends over 13 amino acids. CDR3 loop: CATEDGGRNTIYF. CDR3 coding DNA: TGTGCCACCGAGGACGGTGGGAGAAACACCATATATTTT.

J is TRBJ2-1 and V is TRBV6-2 or TRBV6-3, with 10 bases lining up with TRBD1. J gave up 5 bases and V 0 bases, and 7 bases lay outside the gene matches. There are 17 residues in the CDR3. In germline, CDR1 is MNHEY, CDR2 SVGEGT. The CDR3, as DNA: TGTGCCAGCAGTTACTCTCCGGACAGGGGGATCAACAATGAGCAGTTCTTC. Its protein is CASSYSPDRGINNEQFF.

The V and J genes are TRBV28 and TRBJ2-1, with 12 bases that match TRBD2. From germline, CDR1 is MDHEN and CDR2 SYDVKM. V gave up 4 bases and J gave up 10 bases; unmatched junction bases: 8. The CDR3 is 15 residues long. CDR3 sequence (DNA): TGTGCCAGCAGTTATTCTAGCGGGGGGGCTTGGGAGCAGTTCTTC. Protein product: CASSYSSGGAWEQFF.

This rearrangement joins TRBV20-1 to TRBJ1-2; maybe TRBD1 (6 bases). The germline CDR1 and CDR2 sequences are DFQATT and SNEGSKA (reference sequence). V was cut by 0 bases and J by 4 bases, with 9 bases left in between. The CDR3 has 13 amino acids. CDR3 amino acids: CSARDPDSYGYTF. In nucleotides, the CDR3 is TGCAGTGCTAGAGATCCGGACAGCTATGGCTACACCTTC.

This sequence joins TRBV7-9 and TRBJ1-4; D is possibly TRBD1 (6 bases). Trimming pared 4 bases from V and 0 bases from J, leaving 33 bases between. Looked up from germline, CDR1 is SEHNR and CDR2 is FQNEAQ (reference sequence). The CDR3 has 23 residues. CDR3 protein: CASSSYYFGQIQGFVATNEKLFF. CDR3 bases: TGTGCCAGCAGCTCTTACTATTTTGGACAGATTCAGGGGTTTGTGGCAACTAATGAAAAACTGTTTTTT.

This chain joins TRBV4-1 and TRBJ1-1, with a possible D match to TRBD1 (5 bases). The CDR3 sequence is 12 residues long. Deletions cut 1 base from V and 7 bases from J, with 7 bases between. Germline loops: CDR1 MGHRA, CDR2 YSYEKL. CDR3 loop: CASSQGGFEAFF. The CDR3 nucleotides are TGCGCCAGCAGCCAAGGGGGCTTTGAAGCTTTCTTT.

This clonotype turned up a few times. The J gene is TRBJ1-2, the V gene TRBV7-9; D not certain. Trimming removed 5 bases from V and 5 bases from J, with 24 bases in between. The V gene's germline CDR1 is SEHNR and CDR2 FQNEAQ (reference sequence). CDR3 length: 17 residues. CDR3: CASSRGDGRSVPYGYTF. The CDR3 DNA reads TGTGCCAGCAGCCGCGGTGACGGCCGCAGTGTTCCTTATGGCTACACCTTC. Based on the CDR3 plus reference TRBV7-9 and TRBJ1-2, the full variable domain is DTGVSQNPRHKITKRGQNVTFRCDPISEHNRLYWYRQTLGQGPEFLTYFQNEAQLEKSRLLSDRFSAERPKGSFSTLEIQRTEQGDSAMYLCASSRGDGRSVPYGYTFGSGTRLTVV.

The J gene is TRBJ1-6, the V gene TRBV19, with D perhaps matching TRBD1 (6 bases). From germline, CDR1 is LNHDA and CDR2 SQIVND (reference sequence). This CDR3 region has 15 residues. V was cut by 3 bases and J by 7 bases, with 13 bases left in between. This CDR3 reads CASSIGSRGNSPLHF. The DNA for the CDR3 is TGTGCCAGTAGTATTGGATCCAGGGGCAATTCACCCCTCCACTTT.

The sample holds a few counts of this clonotype. This rearrangement joins TRBV6-2 or TRBV6-3 to TRBJ1-6; D not certain. CDR1 and CDR2 from the germline V gene are MNHEY and SVGEGT. Trimming shortened V by 6 bases and J by 10 bases, and 19 bases separated the two germline ends. The CDR3 totals 15 residues. CDR3 DNA sequence: TGTGCCAGCAGGCGGGCGCCCCACGATGAATCACCCCTCCACTTT. Residues: CASRRAPHDESPLHF.

The chain joins TRBV7-2 to TRBJ1-2, with D possibly matching TRBD1 (5 bases). Germline V CDR1 and CDR2: SGHTA, FQGNSA. V lost 2 bases and J 1 base, leaving 8 bases between the germline ends. The CDR3 runs to 14 residues. The CDR3 here is CASSLRGFNYGYTF. As DNA, the CDR3 is TGTGCCAGCAGCTTAAGGGGTTTTAACTATGGCTACACCTTC. Drawing the rest from reference TRBV7-2 and TRBJ1-2, the complete variable domain is GAGVSQSPSNKVTEKGKDVELRCDPISGHTALYWYRQSLGQGLEFLIYFQGNSAPDKSGLPSDRFSAERTGGSVSTLTIQRTQQEDSAVYLCASSLRGFNYGYTFGSGTRLTVV.

This clonotype has more than one count but fewer than ten. CDR3 sequence (DNA): TGTGCCAGCAGCTTAATCATGAGTAGGGAGCAACCCTACAATGAGCAGTTCTTC. Protein: CASSLIMSREQPYNEQFF. The V and J genes are TRBV7-6 and TRBJ2-1; TRBD2 is a possible D gene (5 bases). The V gene's germline CDR1 is SGHVS and CDR2 FNYEAQ. The length of the CDR3 is 18 residues. V was cut by 2 bases and J by 2 bases, with 19 bases left in between.

This clonotype was observed a few times. This rearrangement joins TRBV20-1 to TRBJ1-1; D is ambiguous. CDR1 is DFQATT, CDR2 SNEGSKA, per germline (reference sequence). This CDR3 is built from 13 residues. The V and J ends lost 1 base and 1 base respectively, with 7 bases between them. This CDR3 is CSARVMKNTEAFF. DNA of the CDR3: TGCAGTGCTAGAGTTATGAAGAACACTGAAGCTTTCTTT.

This chain links TRBV6-2 or TRBV6-3 with TRBJ1-2, with a possible D match to TRBD1 (5 bases). The V and J ends lost 0 bases and 2 bases respectively, with 13 bases between them. The germline V gene encodes CDR1 MNHEY and CDR2 SVGEGT. The length of the CDR3 is 16 residues. Here the CDR3 reads CASSYSMEGINYGYTF. CDR3 sequence (DNA): TGTGCCAGCAGTTACTCGATGGAGGGGATAAACTATGGCTACACCTTC.